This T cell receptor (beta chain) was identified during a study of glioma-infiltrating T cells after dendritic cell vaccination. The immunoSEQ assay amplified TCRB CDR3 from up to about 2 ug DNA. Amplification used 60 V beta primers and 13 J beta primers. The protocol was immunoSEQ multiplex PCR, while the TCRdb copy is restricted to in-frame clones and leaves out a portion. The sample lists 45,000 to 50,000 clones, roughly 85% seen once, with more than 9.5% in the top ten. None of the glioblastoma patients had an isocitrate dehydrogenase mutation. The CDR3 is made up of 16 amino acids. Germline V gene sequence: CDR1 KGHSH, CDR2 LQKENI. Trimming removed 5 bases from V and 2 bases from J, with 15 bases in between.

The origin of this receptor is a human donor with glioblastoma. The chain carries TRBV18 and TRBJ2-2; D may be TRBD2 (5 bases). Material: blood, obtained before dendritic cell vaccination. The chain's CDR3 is CASSTNGRENTGELFF. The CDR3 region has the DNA TGTGCCAGCTCAACTAACGGACGGGAAAACACCGGGGAGCTGTTTTTT. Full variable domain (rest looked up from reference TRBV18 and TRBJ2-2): NAGVMQNPRHLVRRRGQEARLRCSPMKGHSHVYWYRQLPEEGLKFMVYLQKENIIDESGMPKERFSAEFPKEGPSILRIQQVVRGDSAAYFCASSTNGRENTGELFFGEGSRLTVL.